These T cell receptor beta chains were read from a single sample in a study of blood T cell repertoires in COVID-19. Measured with immunoSEQ multiplex PCR; TCRdb has only the in-frame clones, and not every one. This sample carries some 200,000 clones, roughly 85% of them seen once, and the ten largest clones take about 3%. Material: peripheral blood. These receptor sequences come from a man in his forties or fifties who had recovered from COVID-19. CDR3s include the opening cysteine and the closing phenylalanine or tryptophan. Fields, in order: clone size, D gene, J gene, V gene, CDR3 protein, CDR3 DNA. D genes are given only for firm matches. Size is stated for part of the rows, as once, few or many counts, or as a class when the clone is expanded.

>.|TRBD2|TRBJ2-7|TRBV7-9
CASSLWGEGYGEQYF
TGTGCCAGCAGCTTATGGGGGGAGGGTTATGGCGAGCAGTACTTC
>.|TRBD1|TRBJ2-7|TRBV18
CASSPDRVYEQYF
TGTGCCAGCTCACCAGACAGGGTGTACGAGCAGTACTTC
>.|TRBD2|TRBJ2-1|TRBV5-1
CASSRSSGGGSYNEQFF
TGCGCCAGCAGTAGGTCTAGCGGGGGAGGATCCTACAATGAGCAGTTCTTC
>.|.|TRBJ2-3|TRBV18
CASSLQRGYTDTQYF
TGTGCCAGCTCACTACAAAGGGGGTACACAGATACGCAGTATTTT
>.|.|TRBJ1-3|TRBV2
CASSFRQLHDTIYF
TGTGCCAGCAGCTTCCGACAGCTTCACGACACCATATATTTT
>.|.|TRBJ2-5|TRBV9
CASSVDLQETQYF
TGTGCCAGCAGCGTAGATCTACAAGAGACCCAGTACTTC
>.|.|TRBJ1-5|TRBV5-3
CARSPAGRVGQPQHF
TGTGCCAGAAGCCCAGCAGGGCGAGTTGGGCAGCCCCAGCATTTT
>.|TRBD1|TRBJ2-7|TRBV15
CATSRERTGYEQYF
TGTGCCACCAGCAGAGAAAGGACAGGATACGAGCAGTACTTC
>.|TRBD2|TRBJ2-7|TRBV7-2
CASSPEVASGIYEQYF
TGTGCCAGCAGCCCCGAGGTCGCTAGCGGAATCTACGAGCAGTACTTC
>.|.|TRBJ1-4|TRBV7-8
CASSRQSTNEKLFF
TGTGCCAGCAGCCGACAGTCAACTAATGAAAAACTGTTTTTT
>.|.|TRBJ1-1|TRBV6-5
CASRLQGGNTEAFF
TGTGCCAGCAGGTTACAGGGTGGGAACACTGAAGCTTTCTTT
>.|.|TRBJ2-5|TRBV6-5
CASRGLGGRKETQYF
TGTGCCAGCAGGGGGTTAGGGGGAAGGAAAGAGACCCAGTACTTC
>.|.|TRBJ2-7|TRBV28
CAVQGKLDEQYF
TGTGCCGTACAGGGAAAGCTGGACGAGCAGTACTTC
>.|TRBD1|TRBJ1-1|TRBV5-1
CASSFEQGAPVNTEAFF
TGCGCCAGCAGCTTTGAACAGGGGGCGCCGGTGAACACTGAAGCTTTCTTT
>.|TRBD1|TRBJ2-2|TRBV6-5
CATNPGTGPGELFF
TGTGCCACCAACCCCGGGACAGGGCCCGGGGAGCTGTTTTTT
>.|TRBD2|TRBJ2-1|TRBV7-9
CASSSRLAGGDEQFF
TGTGCCAGCAGCTCACGACTAGCGGGAGGGGATGAGCAGTTCTTC
>.|TRBD2|TRBJ2-7|TRBV19
CASSVTSGINEQYF
TGTGCCAGTAGTGTCACTAGCGGGATAAACGAGCAGTACTTC
>.|.|TRBJ2-1|TRBV7-9
CASSLGVGAYNEQFF
TGTGCCAGCAGCCTCGGAGTCGGCGCATACAATGAGCAGTTCTTC
>once|.|TRBJ2-1|TRBV5-5
CASSLDGSSYNEQFF
TGTGCCAGCAGCTTGGACGGGAGCTCCTACAATGAGCAGTTCTTC
>few|TRBD1|TRBJ1-3|TRBV6-5
CASSTRDSRRSLVYF
TGTGCCAGCAGTACTCGGGACAGTCGGAGGTCCCTTGTATATTTT
>.|TRBD2|TRBJ2-7|TRBV4-1
CASSQAAGVYDEQYF
TGCGCCAGCAGCCAAGCTGCGGGGGTCTACGACGAGCAGTACTTC
>.|TRBD2|TRBJ2-1|TRBV19
CASTPGLADYNEQFF
TGTGCCAGTACCCCGGGACTAGCGGATTACAATGAGCAGTTCTTC
>.|TRBD1|TRBJ2-4|TRBV18
CASSPGQGVGNIQYF
TGTGCCAGCTCACCAGGACAGGGGGTCGGGAACATTCAGTACTTC
>.|.|TRBJ1-6|TRBV30
CAWSVLGGSVRYPLHF
TGTGCCTGGAGTGTATTAGGGGGTTCAGTTCGTTACCCCCTCCACTTT
>.|.|TRBJ1-2|TRBV3-1/TRBV3-2
CASSQVKGADGYTF
TGTGCCAGCAGCCAAGTAAAGGGAGCGGATGGCTACACCTTC
>.|.|TRBJ2-1|TRBV5-1
CASSLLGQGGPTGQFF
TGCGCCAGCAGCTTGCTAGGACAGGGAGGGCCTACGGGGCAGTTCTTC
>.|TRBD2|TRBJ2-3|TRBV29-1
CSVRLAGHTQYF
TGCAGCGTTCGACTAGCGGGACATACGCAGTATTTT
>few|.|TRBJ2-7|TRBV7-2
CASSFGEATYEQYF
TGTGCCAGCAGCTTTGGAGAGGCGACCTACGAGCAGTACTTC
>.|TRBD1|TRBJ2-1|TRBV11-3
CASSPGTENPRYNEQFF
TGTGCCAGCAGCCCAGGGACAGAGAATCCCCGCTACAATGAGCAGTTCTTC
>.|.|TRBJ2-2|TRBV25-1
CASREQGSTGELFF
TGTGCCAGCAGGGAACAGGGAAGCACCGGGGAGCTGTTTTTT
>.|TRBD2|TRBJ2-5|TRBV7-2
CASSPGLAGPQETQYF
TGTGCCAGCAGCCCGGGACTAGCGGGACCCCAAGAGACCCAGTACTTC
>.|.|TRBJ1-1|TRBV5-1
CASSPGTLNTEAFF
TGCGCCAGCAGCCCCGGGACATTGAACACTGAAGCTTTCTTT
>once|TRBD1|TRBJ2-5|TRBV2
CASSFDRGNQETQYF
TGTGCCAGCAGTTTTGACAGGGGAAATCAAGAGACCCAGTACTTC
>.|.|TRBJ1-3|TRBV6-5
CASSYQGSGNTIYF
TGTGCCAGCAGTTACCAGGGATCTGGAAACACCATATATTTT
>.|.|TRBJ2-1|TRBV19
CASSIGLNNEQFF
TGTGCCAGTAGTATAGGACTTAACAATGAGCAGTTCTTC
>.|TRBD1|TRBJ2-1|TRBV10-2
CATIPGTGRDNEQFF
TGCGCCACAATCCCCGGGACAGGGCGGGACAATGAGCAGTTCTTC
>.|TRBD1|TRBJ1-4|TRBV4-1
CASSQWTGKEEKLFF
TGCGCCAGCAGCCAGTGGACAGGGAAGGAAGAAAAACTGTTTTTT
>few|.|TRBJ2-7|TRBV20-1
CSASPLQQGETGEQYF
TGCAGTGCTAGTCCCCTGCAGCAGGGTGAAACCGGAGAGCAGTACTTC
>.|TRBD2|TRBJ2-5|TRBV11-2
CASSRRDYIRETQYF
TGTGCCAGTAGCCGACGGGACTATATCAGAGAGACCCAGTACTTC
>few|TRBD2|TRBJ2-2|TRBV5-1
CASSLEYAGGTGELFF
TGCGCCAGCAGCTTGGAGTACGCGGGAGGAACCGGGGAGCTGTTTTTT
>.|.|TRBJ2-7|TRBV18
CASSPVGGGVEQYF
TGTGCCAGCTCACCGGTAGGGGGTGGTGTGGAGCAGTACTTC
>.|TRBD1|TRBJ2-7|TRBV9
CASSVALQGAGEQYF
TGTGCCAGCAGCGTAGCTCTGCAGGGGGCGGGAGAGCAGTACTTC
>.|TRBD1|TRBJ1-2|TRBV27
CASRPGTGNGYTF
TGTGCCAGCAGACCCGGGACAGGGAATGGCTACACCTTC
>.|.|TRBJ2-2|TRBV27
CASSFQAGELFF
TGTGCCAGCAGTTTCCAGGCCGGGGAGCTGTTTTTT
>.|.|TRBJ2-7|TRBV7-8
CASSLDRVPSYEQYF
TGTGCCAGCAGCTTAGACAGGGTCCCATCCTACGAGCAGTACTTC
>.|TRBD1|TRBJ2-1|TRBV6-5
CASSTGGGYNEQFF
TGTGCCAGCAGCACAGGGGGCGGTTACAATGAGCAGTTCTTC
>few|.|TRBJ2-3|TRBV2
CASSLATSTDTQYF
TGTGCCAGCAGCCTAGCGACTAGCACAGATACGCAGTATTTT
>.|TRBD2|TRBJ2-1|TRBV7-9
CASSPQGLAVYNEQFF
TGTGCCAGCAGCCCCCAGGGACTAGCGGTCTACAATGAGCAGTTCTTC
>.|.|TRBJ1-5|TRBV30
CAWSVQSNQPQHF
TGTGCCTGGAGTGTACAGAGCAATCAGCCCCAGCATTTT
>.|TRBD2|TRBJ2-2|TRBV4-2
CASSQGLAANTGELFF
TGTGCCAGCAGCCAAGGGCTAGCGGCGAACACCGGGGAGCTGTTTTTT
>.|TRBD2|TRBJ2-7|TRBV7-2
CASSLSPGLAGHEQYF
TGTGCCAGCAGCTTAAGTCCGGGACTAGCGGGCCACGAGCAGTACTTC
>.|.|TRBJ2-5|TRBV14
CASSQVQETQYF
TGTGCCAGCAGCCAAGTTCAGGAGACCCAGTACTTC
>.|TRBD1|TRBJ1-2|TRBV19
CASSIGDRGDYGYTF
TGTGCCAGTAGTATAGGGGACAGGGGAGACTATGGCTACACCTTC